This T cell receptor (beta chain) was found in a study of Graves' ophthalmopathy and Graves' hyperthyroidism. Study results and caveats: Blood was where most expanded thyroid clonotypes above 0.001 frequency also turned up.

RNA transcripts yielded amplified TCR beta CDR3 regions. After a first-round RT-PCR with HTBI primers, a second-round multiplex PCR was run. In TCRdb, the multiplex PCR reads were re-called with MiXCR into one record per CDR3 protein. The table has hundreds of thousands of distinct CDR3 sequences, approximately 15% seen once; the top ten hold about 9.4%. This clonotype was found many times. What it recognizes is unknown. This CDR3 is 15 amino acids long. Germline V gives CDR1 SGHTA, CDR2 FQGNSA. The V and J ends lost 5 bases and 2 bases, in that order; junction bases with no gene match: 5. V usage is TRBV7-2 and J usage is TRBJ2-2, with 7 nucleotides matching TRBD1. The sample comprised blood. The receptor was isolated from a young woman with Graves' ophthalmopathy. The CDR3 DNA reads TGTGCCAGCAGCAAGGGACAGATAAACACCGGGGAGCTGTTTTTT. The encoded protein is CASSKGQINTGELFF.